The 5 T cell receptor beta chains below were found in one sample sequenced in a study of blood T cell repertoires in COVID-19. Profiling relied on immunoSEQ multiplex PCR, and the TCRdb table lists in-frame clones only, not all of them. The sample has over 95,000 clones; more than 75% are singletons. Sequencing was performed on peripheral blood. All receptors come from a woman in her thirties or forties with acute or convalescent COVID-19.

The V and J genes are TRBV19 and TRBJ1-5; D is uncertain. Trimming took off 1 base at V and 3 bases at J, with 10 bases between the two ends. CDR1 is LNHDA, CDR2 SQIVND, per germline (reference sequence). The CDR3 has 15 amino acids. The CDR3 spells CASSIGYSNNQPQHF. The CDR3 bases are TGTGCCAGTAGTATAGGGTACAGTAACAATCAGCCCCAGCATTTT.

Concerning this clone itself: Other DNA sequences in the sample encode the same CDR3. This sequence joins TRBV6-2 or TRBV6-3 and TRBJ1-5; the D gene is possibly TRBD1 (6 bases). Trimming took off 4 bases at V and 4 bases at J, with 11 bases between the two ends. The germline gives CDR1 MNHEY, CDR2 SVGEGT. The CDR3 covers 14 residues. The CDR3 spells CASSSQGGNQPQHF. Here the CDR3 DNA reads TGTGCCAGCAGTTCACAGGGTGGGAATCAGCCCCAGCATTTT.

The V gene is TRBV4-2, the J gene TRBJ2-2, with 16 bases aligning to TRBD2. The CDR3 contains 19 residues. Germline CDR1 reads LGHNA; CDR2 reads YNFKEQ. V trimming: 6 bases; J trimming: 4 bases; junction bases outside the gene matches: 11. In DNA form, the CDR3 reads TGTGCCAGCAGACCCCGGGGACTAGCGGGGGGGCAGCGCACCGGGGAGCTGTTTTTT. This translates into CASRPRGLAGGQRTGELFF.

The genes are TRBV13 and TRBJ1-1, with D uncertain. The germline V and J ends were trimmed by 0 bases and 0 bases, with 5 bases remaining between them. The CDR3 length is 14 residues. The germline gives CDR1 PRHDT, CDR2 FYEKMQ (reference sequence). The CDR3 reads CASSLGSVNTEAFF. Here the CDR3 DNA reads TGTGCCAGCAGCTTAGGGTCAGTGAACACTGAAGCTTTCTTT.

The chain uses TRBV6-5 and TRBJ2-2; TRBD1 agrees at 7 bases. The CDR3 has 14 amino acids. Germline V CDR1 and CDR2: MNHEY, SVGAGI. V gave up 6 bases and J gave up 8 bases; unmatched junction bases: 9. DNA of the CDR3: TGTGCCAGCAGACTGACAGGGCCGGTAGGGGAGCTGTTTTTT. It yields the protein CASRLTGPVGELFF.